The 14 T cell receptor beta chains below come from one sample, sequenced in a study of molecular identifiers for immune sequencing clone quantification. TCRdb fed the PCR reads into MiXCR, producing one record per CDR3 protein. The sample lists about 640,000 distinct CDR3 sequences, 20% occurring once. Sequencing was carried out using naive CD8+ T cells from blood, with Jurkat cell RNA spiked in. Subset noted: FACS-sorted CD8+CD4-CCR7+CD45RA+ naive T cells. The source is a human donor in good health. Some libraries in this study had Jurkat cell RNA spiked in.

This clonotype was detected ten times or more. The V call is TRBV18, the J call TRBJ2-7; D unresolved. Germline CDR1 is KGHSH and CDR2 is LQKENI. The V and J ends lost 0 bases and 2 bases respectively, with 14 bases between them. This CDR3 has 16 residues. This chain's CDR3 is CASSPPGPIHTYEQYF. In nucleotides, the CDR3 is TGTGCCAGCTCACCACCGGGTCCGATTCATACCTACGAGCAGTACTTC.

A note on this clonotype: A single base separates this from a much larger clone, so it may be a read error. This sequence joins TRBV13 and TRBJ2-5, with D unresolved. In germline, CDR1 is PRHDT, CDR2 FYEKMQ (reference sequence). This CDR3 has 13 amino acids. CDR3 nucleotides: TGTGCCAGCAGCCCCCCAGACCAAGAGACCCGGTACTTC. Translation gives CASSPPDQETRYF.

This clonotype was seen a handful of times. V is TRBV7-9 and J is TRBJ2-3; the match to TRBD1 covers 7 bases. Germline V lookup: CDR1 SEHNR, CDR2 FQNEAQ (reference sequence). The CDR3 sequence is 17 residues long. V was clipped by 0 bases and J by 2 bases; unmatched bases: 8. The CDR3 sequence is CASSLALGRGSTDTQYF. DNA for the CDR3: TGTGCCAGCAGCTTAGCATTAGGCAGGGGGTCCACAGATACGCAGTATTTT.

This clonotype has more than one count but fewer than ten. V and J are TRBV27 and TRBJ2-5, with 12 bases aligning to TRBD2. Germline-derived CDR1 and CDR2 are MNHEY and SMNVEV (reference sequence). The CDR3 has 16 residues. The ends lost 5 bases at V and 4 bases at J; junction bases unmatched: 8. CDR3 sequence: CASSPLAGGPPETQYF. The CDR3, as DNA: TGTGCCAGCAGTCCTCTAGCGGGAGGGCCACCAGAGACCCAGTACTTC.

The chain uses TRBV20-1 and TRBJ2-7; no reliable D call. Germline lookup yields CDR1 DFQATT and CDR2 SNEGSKA (reference sequence). Trimming pared 0 bases from V and 4 bases from J, leaving 7 bases between. The CDR3 contains 12 residues. The CDR3 here is CSARDWSYEQYF. Written as DNA, the CDR3 is TGCAGTGCTAGAGATTGGTCTTACGAGCAGTACTTC.

This clonotype showed up just a few times. The V and J genes are TRBV21-1 and TRBJ2-1; TRBD1, the table's D call, was not compared with the DNA. TRBV21-1 is listed as a pseudogene. CDR3 length equals 18 residues. The CDR3 nucleotides are TGTGCCAGCAGCAAAGCTTTTCGAGGGGGGTCTTCCTACAATGAGCAGTTCTTC. This encodes CASSKAFRGGSSYNEQFF.

This clonotype was recorded a few times. The rearrangement links TRBV5-4 to TRBJ2-2, with 15 bases fitting TRBD2. The CDR3 sequence is 14 residues long. J gave up 16 bases and V 3 bases, and 7 bases lay outside the gene matches. Germline CDR1 is SGHNT and CDR2 is YYREEE (reference sequence). DNA of the CDR3: TGTGCCAGCAGCTCGGGACTAGCGGGAGGAGGAGAGTTTTTT. Translation: CASSSGLAGGGEFF.

This clonotype was seen ten or more times. This chain connects TRBV20-1 to TRBJ2-1, with 10 bases that match TRBD2. The CDR3 runs 15 residues. V trimming: 3 bases; J trimming: 7 bases; junction bases outside the gene matches: 9. From germline, CDR1 is DFQATT and CDR2 SNEGSKA (reference sequence). DNA for the CDR3: TGCAGTGCTAGCGGACTAGCGGTATCCGCGAATGAGCAGTTCTTC. Protein product: CSASGLAVSANEQFF.

Details on this clonotype: A much larger clone sits a single nucleotide away, making a read error possible. The chain joins TRBV5-6 to TRBJ2-5; D perhaps matches TRBD1 (6 bases). This CDR3 is built from 15 residues. From germline, CDR1 is SGHDT and CDR2 YYEEEE. The CDR3 nucleotides are TGTGCCAGCAGCTTAGTCCCTGGGGGCCAAGAGACCCTGTACTTC. Protein sequence: CASSLVPGGQETLYF.

About this clonotype itself: With a much larger clone just one base away, this may be a read error. The conserved phenylalanine or tryptophan is not found at the CDR3 terminus, so this likely reflects a read error. The genes are TRBV7-9 and TRBJ2-2, with D uncertain. The V gene's germline CDR1 is SEHNR and CDR2 FQNEAQ (reference sequence). V was clipped by 3 bases and J by 5 bases, with 16 bases between them. The CDR3 has 16 amino acids. This chain's CDR3 is CASSFHSTYITGELFL. DNA for the CDR3: TGTGCCAGCAGCTTCCACTCTACCTATATTACCGGGGAGCTGTTTCTT.

This clonotype was counted at least ten times. The chain employs TRBV7-2 and TRBJ2-7, with 8 positions matching TRBD2. The CDR3 has 17 residues. The trim removed 5 bases at V and 2 bases at J, leaving 14 bases unmatched. Germline V lookup: CDR1 SGHTA, CDR2 FQGNSA. The CDR3 spells CASSESEVAGYPYEQYF. Here the CDR3 DNA reads TGTGCCAGCAGCGAATCCGAGGTAGCGGGGTACCCCTACGAGCAGTACTTC.

A single count supports this clonotype. The chain combines TRBV12-3 or TRBV12-4 with TRBJ2-5, with D perhaps TRBD2 (7 bases). V was clipped by 5 bases and J by 7 bases, with 14 bases between them. The CDR3 has 13 amino acids. The chain's CDR3 is CASSQGSGGTQYF. The CDR3 nucleotides are TGTGCCAGCAGTCAGGGGTCGGGGGGGACCCAGTACTTC.

This clonotype was seen many times. The rearrangement uses TRBV19 and TRBJ2-7, with D tentatively TRBD1 (6 bases). V was shortened by 4 bases and J by 7 bases, with 20 bases between the two germline ends. The CDR3 consists of 15 residues. From germline, CDR1 is LNHDA and CDR2 SQIVND (reference sequence). The CDR3 region is CASSTGGRSQGEQYF. The CDR3, as DNA: TGTGCCAGTAGTACGGGCGGACGGTCCCAGGGGGAGCAGTACTTC.

This clonotype was seen at least ten times. This chain links TRBV7-9 with TRBJ1-4; no reliable D call. Germline CDR1 and CDR2: SEHNR and FQNEAQ (reference sequence). The CDR3 loop spans 12 amino acids. V was clipped by 1 base and J by 7 bases, with 4 bases between them. CDR3 in amino acids: CASSLGSEKLFF. In DNA form, the CDR3 reads TGTGCCAGCAGCTTAGGAAGTGAAAAACTGTTTTTT.